One and the same sample provided the 12 T cell receptor beta chains below, sequenced in a study of blood T cells in healthy people across ages. PCR was performed a second time for about 6 to 12 cycles using a sample-barcoded 5' primer and a J-beta primer mix. TCRdb fed the 5' RACE reads into MiXCR, producing one record per CDR3 protein. The sample consists of about 1.5 million distinct CDR3 sequences, around 40% of them appearing once. The material sequenced was blood. Receptors originate from a woman between 18 and 29 years old in good health.

This clonotype was seen only a few times. The chain combines TRBV21-1 with TRBJ2-2; the table calls TRBD2, which could not be checked here. TRBV21-1 is a listed pseudogene. The CDR3 totals 15 residues. The CDR3 nucleotides are TGTGCCAGCAGCAATCGGGGGGGAGACACCGGGGAGCTGTTTTTT. Its protein product is CASSNRGGDTGELFF.

There are a few counts of this clonotype. The junction and the germline gene differ at one end; a read error may be behind it. The chain recombines TRBV14 with TRBJ2-5, with no clear D. The germline CDR1 and CDR2 sequences are SGHDN and FVKESK. The CDR3 contains 13 residues. The CDR3, as DNA: TGTGCCAGCAGCGAAGACCTTACCGGGACCCAGTACTTC. This codes for CASSEDLTGTQYF.

CDR3 DNA: TGTGCCAGCAGCCAAGATCGGACGGCCGTAGGTACGCAGTATTTT. Protein sequence: CASSQDRTAVGTQYF. The chain couples TRBV3-1 to TRBJ2-3, with D uncertain. The V gene lost 0 bases and the J gene lost 8 bases, with 15 bases spanning the gap. The germline V gene encodes CDR1 LGHDT and CDR2 YNNKEL (reference sequence). The CDR3 sequence is 15 residues long.

This clonotype was found many times. The V call is TRBV29-1, the J call TRBJ2-5; D ambiguous. Between the trimmed V and J ends, which lost 4 bases and 0 bases, there was a span of 6 bases. This CDR3 is 12 amino acids long. Germline V gene sequence: CDR1 SQVTM, CDR2 ANQGSEA. CDR3 loop: CSVVGNQETQYF. The CDR3 coding sequence is TGCAGCGTTGTAGGGAACCAAGAGACCCAGTACTTC.

V and J are TRBV4-1 and TRBJ2-3; D is perhaps TRBD1 or TRBD2 (6 bases each). Between the trimmed V and J ends, which lost 4 bases and 2 bases, there was a span of 16 bases. CDR1 MGHRA and CDR2 YSYEKL come from the germline V gene. There are 16 residues in the CDR3. CDR3 sequence reads: CASSLRSGGLTDTQYF. The CDR3 DNA reads as TGCGCCAGCAGCCTACGAAGTGGGGGGCTCACAGATACGCAGTATTTT.

Only one count was recorded for this clonotype. The V call is TRBV20-1, the J call TRBJ2-1; D is unclear. The CDR3 contains 15 residues. Trimming took 0 bases from V and 7 from J, leaving 16 bases between them. Germline lookup yields CDR1 DFQATT and CDR2 SNEGSKA (reference sequence). DNA for the CDR3: TGCAGTGCTAGAGACCCTGCACGGCTTAGAAATGAGCAGTTCTTC. This encodes CSARDPARLRNEQFF.

The chain carries TRBV7-9 and TRBJ2-3; D possibly corresponds to TRBD1 (6 bases). V gave up 5 bases and J gave up 3 bases, with 15 bases separating them. The CDR3 runs to 15 residues. CDR1 is SEHNR and CDR2 is FQNEAQ in the germline V gene (reference sequence). DNA of the CDR3: TGTGCCAGCAGCCCCGGGACAAGGGGAACAGATACGCAGTATTTT. Its translation is CASSPGTRGTDTQYF. Full variable domain (rest looked up from reference TRBV7-9 and TRBJ2-3): DTGVSQNPRHKITKRGQNVTFRCDPISEHNRLYWYRQTLGQGPEFLTYFQNEAQLEKSRLLSDRFSAERPKGSFSTLEIQRTEQGDSAMYLCASSPGTRGTDTQYFGPGTRLTVL.

A remark on this clonotype: It may be a read error: a sequence one base away is much more abundant. CDR3 amino acids: CASSQGEGYEQFF. The DNA of the CDR3 is TGCGCCAGCAGCCAAGGTGAAGGCTATGAGCAGTTCTTC. The chain recombines TRBV4-1 with TRBJ2-1, with D uncertain. Trimming pared 1 base from V and 8 bases from J, leaving 9 bases between. The CDR3 spans 13 residues. The germline gives CDR1 MGHRA, CDR2 YSYEKL.

The chain couples TRBV4-2 to TRBJ2-5, with 9 nucleotides matching TRBD2. Matching the DNA end better, TRBJ2-1 makes the J call doubtful. Germline loops: CDR1 LGHNA, CDR2 YNFKEQ. This CDR3 is 16 amino acids long. CDR3 DNA sequence: TGTGCCAGCAGCCAAGAGGGGACTAGCCACCAAGAGACCCAGTTCTTC. Protein product: CASSQEGTSHQETQFF.

The chain couples TRBV2 to TRBJ1-2; D might be TRBD1 (6 bases). V gave up 2 bases and J gave up 4 bases, with 14 bases separating them. CDR3 length: 15 residues. Germline loops: CDR1 SNHLY, CDR2 FYNNEI. The CDR3 DNA sequence: TGTGCCAGCAGTGAATTTGACAGGAGGATCTATGGCTACACCTTC. Amino acid sequence: CASSEFDRRIYGYTF.

At least ten counts were recorded for this clonotype. The rearrangement joins TRBV18 to TRBJ2-1; the match to TRBD1 covers 12 bases. The CDR3 spans 17 residues. From germline, CDR1 is KGHSH and CDR2 LQKENI. Losses at the gene ends were 1 base for V and 5 bases for J; bases not matched to a gene: 6. The CDR3 DNA reads TGTGCCAGCTCACCACAACCGGGACAGGGGGCAAACAATGAGCAGTTCTTC. This sequence encodes CASSPQPGQGANNEQFF.

The chain couples TRBV11-2 to TRBJ2-5; D might be TRBD1 (6 bases). CDR1 and CDR2 (germline): SGHAT, FQNNGV. V was pared by 3 bases and J by 2 bases, with 13 bases between. CDR3 length equals 15 residues. CDR3: CASSFRGRAQETQYF. The DNA for the CDR3 is TGTGCCAGCAGCTTCAGGGGCAGGGCGCAAGAGACCCAGTACTTC. Full variable domain (outside the CDR3, taken from reference TRBV11-2 and TRBJ2-5): EAGVAQSPRYKIIEKRQSVAFWCNPISGHATLYWYQQILGQGPKLLIQFQNNGVVDDSQLPKDRFSAERLKGVDSTLKIQPAKLEDSAVYLCASSFRGRAQETQYFGPGTRLLVL.